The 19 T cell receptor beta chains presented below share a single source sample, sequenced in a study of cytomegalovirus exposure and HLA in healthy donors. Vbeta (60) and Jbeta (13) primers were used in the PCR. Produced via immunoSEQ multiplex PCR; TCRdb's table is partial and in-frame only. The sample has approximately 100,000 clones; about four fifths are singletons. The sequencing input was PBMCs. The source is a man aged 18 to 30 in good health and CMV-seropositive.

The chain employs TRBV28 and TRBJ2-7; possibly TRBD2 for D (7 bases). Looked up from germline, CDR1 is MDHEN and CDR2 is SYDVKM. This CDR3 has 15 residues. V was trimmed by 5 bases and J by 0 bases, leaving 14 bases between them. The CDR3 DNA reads TGTGCCAGCAGTCTGCGGGGGCCCCTCTCCTACGAGCAGTACTTC. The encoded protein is CASSLRGPLSYEQYF.

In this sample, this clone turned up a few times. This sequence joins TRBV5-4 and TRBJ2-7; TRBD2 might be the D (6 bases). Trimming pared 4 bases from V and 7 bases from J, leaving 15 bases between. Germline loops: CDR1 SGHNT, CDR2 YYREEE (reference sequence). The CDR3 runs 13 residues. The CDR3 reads CASSLPGTGEQYF. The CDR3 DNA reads TGTGCCAGCAGCCTCCCCGGGACTGGAGAGCAGTACTTC. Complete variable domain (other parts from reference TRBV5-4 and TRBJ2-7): ETGVTQSPTHLIKTRGQQVTLRCSSQSGHNTVSWYQQALGQGPQFIFQYYREEENGRGNFPPRFSGLQFPNYSSELNVNALELDDSALYLCASSLPGTGEQYFGPGTRLTVT.

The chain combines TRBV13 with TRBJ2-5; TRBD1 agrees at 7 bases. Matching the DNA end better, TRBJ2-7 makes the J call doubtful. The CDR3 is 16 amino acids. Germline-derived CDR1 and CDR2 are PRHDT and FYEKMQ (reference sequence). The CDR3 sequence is CASRLLSGQSSYEQYF. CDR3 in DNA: TGTGCCAGCAGATTACTCTCGGGACAGTCATCCTACGAGCAGTACTTC.

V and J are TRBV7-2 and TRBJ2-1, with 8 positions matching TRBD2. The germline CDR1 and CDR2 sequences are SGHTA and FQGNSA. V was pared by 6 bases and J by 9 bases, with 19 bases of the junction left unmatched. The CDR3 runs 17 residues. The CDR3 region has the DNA TGTGCCAGCAGAAAATTGAGGTCGGGACTAGAGGCGATTGAGCAGTTCTTC. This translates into CASRKLRSGLEAIEQFF.

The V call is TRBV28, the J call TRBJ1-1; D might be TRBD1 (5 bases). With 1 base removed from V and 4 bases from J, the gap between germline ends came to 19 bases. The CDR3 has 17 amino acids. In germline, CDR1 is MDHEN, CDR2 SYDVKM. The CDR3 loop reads CASSLYISGGSGTEAFF. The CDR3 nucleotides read TGTGCCAGCAGTTTATATATATCGGGGGGATCAGGCACTGAAGCTTTCTTT. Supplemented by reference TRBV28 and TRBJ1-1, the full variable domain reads DVKVTQSSRYLVKRTGEKVFLECVQDMDHENMFWYRQDPGLGLRLIYFSYDVKMKEKGDIPEGYSVSREKKERFSLILESASTNQTSMYLCASSLYISGGSGTEAFFGQGTRLTVV.

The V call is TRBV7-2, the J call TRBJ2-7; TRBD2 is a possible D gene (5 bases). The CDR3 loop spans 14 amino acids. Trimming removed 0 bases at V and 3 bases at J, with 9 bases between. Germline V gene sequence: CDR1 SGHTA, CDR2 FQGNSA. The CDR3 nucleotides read TGTGCCAGCAGCTTAGCGGACTCCGGCTACGAGCAGTACTTC. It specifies CASSLADSGYEQYF.

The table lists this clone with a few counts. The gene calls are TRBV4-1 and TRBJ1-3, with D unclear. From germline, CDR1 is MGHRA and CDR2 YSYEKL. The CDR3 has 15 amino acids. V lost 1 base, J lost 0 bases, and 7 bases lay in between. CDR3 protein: CASSQVQLSGNTIYF. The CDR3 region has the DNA TGCGCCAGCAGCCAAGTACAGCTCTCTGGAAACACCATATATTTT.

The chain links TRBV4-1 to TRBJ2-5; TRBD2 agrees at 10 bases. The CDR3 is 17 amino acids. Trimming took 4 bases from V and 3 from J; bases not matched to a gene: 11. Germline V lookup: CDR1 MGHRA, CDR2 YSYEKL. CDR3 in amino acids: CASSLQPAGGYEETQYF. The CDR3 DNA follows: TGCGCCAGCAGCCTACAGCCAGCGGGGGGGTATGAAGAGACCCAGTACTTC.

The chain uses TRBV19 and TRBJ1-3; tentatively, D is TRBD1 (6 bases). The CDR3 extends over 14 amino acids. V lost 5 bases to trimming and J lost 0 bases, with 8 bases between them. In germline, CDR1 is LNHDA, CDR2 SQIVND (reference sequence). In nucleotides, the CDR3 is TGTGCCAGTAGTGCGGGGGCCTCTGGAAACACCATATATTTT. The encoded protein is CASSAGASGNTIYF.

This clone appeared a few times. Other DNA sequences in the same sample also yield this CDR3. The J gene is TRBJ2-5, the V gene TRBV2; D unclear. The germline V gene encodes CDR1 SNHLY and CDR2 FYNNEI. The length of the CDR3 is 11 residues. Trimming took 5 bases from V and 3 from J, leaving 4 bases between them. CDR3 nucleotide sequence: TGTGCCAGCAGTCTCGAAGAGACCCAGTACTTC. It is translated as CASSLEETQYF.

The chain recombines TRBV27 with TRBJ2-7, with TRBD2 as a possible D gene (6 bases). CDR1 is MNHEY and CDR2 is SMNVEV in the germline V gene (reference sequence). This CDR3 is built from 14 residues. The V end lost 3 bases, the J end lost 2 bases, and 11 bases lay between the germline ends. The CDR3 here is CASSLASDAYEQYF. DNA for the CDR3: TGTGCCAGCAGTTTGGCTAGCGACGCCTACGAGCAGTACTTC.

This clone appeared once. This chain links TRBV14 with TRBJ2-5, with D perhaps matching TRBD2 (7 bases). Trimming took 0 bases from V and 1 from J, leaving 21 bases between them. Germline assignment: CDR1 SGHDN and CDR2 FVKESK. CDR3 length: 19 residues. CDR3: CASSQEKRGGIFRQETQYF. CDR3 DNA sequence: TGTGCCAGCAGCCAAGAAAAAAGGGGGGGCATCTTTCGCCAAGAGACCCAGTACTTC.

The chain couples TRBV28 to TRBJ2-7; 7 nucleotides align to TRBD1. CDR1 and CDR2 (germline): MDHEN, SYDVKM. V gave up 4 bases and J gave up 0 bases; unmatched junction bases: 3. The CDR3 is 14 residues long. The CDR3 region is CASSSGQTSYEQYF. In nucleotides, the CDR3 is TGTGCCAGCAGTTCGGGACAGACCTCCTACGAGCAGTACTTC.

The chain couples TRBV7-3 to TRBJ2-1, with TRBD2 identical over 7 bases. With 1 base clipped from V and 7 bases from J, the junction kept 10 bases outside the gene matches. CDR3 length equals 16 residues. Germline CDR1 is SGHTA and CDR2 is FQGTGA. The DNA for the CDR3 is TGTGCCAGCAGCTTAATAAGCCAGGGAGGGAGTAATGAGCAGTTCTTC. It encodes CASSLISQGGSNEQFF.

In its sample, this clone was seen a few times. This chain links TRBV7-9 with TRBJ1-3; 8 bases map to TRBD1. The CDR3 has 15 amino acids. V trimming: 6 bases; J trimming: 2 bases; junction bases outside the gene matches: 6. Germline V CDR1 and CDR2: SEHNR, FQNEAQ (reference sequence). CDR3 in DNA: TGTGCCAGCAGAACAGACAGGGGAGCTGGAAACACCATATATTTT. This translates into CASRTDRGAGNTIYF.

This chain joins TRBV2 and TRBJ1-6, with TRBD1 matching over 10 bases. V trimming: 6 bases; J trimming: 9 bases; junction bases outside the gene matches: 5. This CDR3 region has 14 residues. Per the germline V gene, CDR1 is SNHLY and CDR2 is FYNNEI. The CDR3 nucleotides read TGTGCCAGCAGCGCCCGGGACAGGGGTTCACCCCTCCACTTT. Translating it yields CASSARDRGSPLHF.

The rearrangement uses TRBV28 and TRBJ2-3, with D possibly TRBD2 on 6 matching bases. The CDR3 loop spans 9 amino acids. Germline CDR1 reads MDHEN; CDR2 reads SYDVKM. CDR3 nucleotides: TGTACCGCGGGGGATACGCAGTATTTT. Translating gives CTAGDTQYF.

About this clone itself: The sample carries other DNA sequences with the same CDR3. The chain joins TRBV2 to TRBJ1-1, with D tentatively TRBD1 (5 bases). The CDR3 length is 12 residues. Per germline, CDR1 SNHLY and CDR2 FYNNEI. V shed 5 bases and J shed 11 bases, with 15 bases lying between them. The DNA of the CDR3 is TGTGCCAGCAGTTTGGGGGGGGGAGAGGCTTTCTTT. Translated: CASSLGGGEAFF. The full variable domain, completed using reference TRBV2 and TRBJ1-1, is EPEVTQTPSHQVTQMGQEVILRCVPISNHLYFYWYRQILGQKVEFLVSFYNNEISEKSEIFDDQFSVERPDGSNFTLKIRSTKLEDSAMYFCASSLGGGEAFFGQGTRLTVV.

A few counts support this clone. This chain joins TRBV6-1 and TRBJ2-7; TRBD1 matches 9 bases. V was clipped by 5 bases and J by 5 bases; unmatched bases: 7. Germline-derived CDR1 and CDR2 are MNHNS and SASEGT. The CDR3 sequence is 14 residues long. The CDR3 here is CASSKTGGPNEQYF. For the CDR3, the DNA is TGTGCCAGCAGTAAAACAGGGGGCCCTAACGAGCAGTACTTC.